Listed here are 22 T cell receptor beta chains from one sample, sequenced in a study of blood T cell repertoires in COVID-19. The data were produced by immunoSEQ multiplex PCR, yet TCRdb's version contains in-frame clones alone and is incomplete. The sample consists of some 100,000 clones, roughly 86% of them appearing once. Input material: peripheral blood. Source of these receptors: a human donor in a cohort sampled during active COVID-19.

This clone was observed once. J is TRBJ2-5 and V is TRBV6-6; TRBD1 aligns across 12 bases. The CDR3 consists of 16 residues. The germline V gene encodes CDR1 MNHNY and CDR2 SVGAGI (reference sequence). Trimming at V came to 5 bases and at J to 2 bases, leaving 6 bases not matched to a gene. The CDR3: CASSRGTGGGQETQYF. For the CDR3, the DNA is TGTGCCAGCAGTCGGGGGACAGGGGGCGGACAAGAGACCCAGTACTTC.

This clone has more than one count but fewer than ten. Written as DNA, the CDR3 is TGTGCCAGCAGCTCCCAGAGGGTGTTCTCTGGAAACACCATATATTTT. Amino acid sequence: CASSSQRVFSGNTIYF. V and J are TRBV9 and TRBJ1-3, with no clear D. V lost 4 bases to trimming and J lost 0 bases, with 14 bases between them. The CDR3 spans 16 residues. Germline-derived CDR1 and CDR2 are SGDLS and YYNGEE.

This clone was seen just once. CDR3: CASRPGQGNEGYTF. CDR3 DNA: TGTGCCAGCAGGCCGGGACAGGGAAACGAGGGCTACACCTTC. The rearrangement links TRBV27 to TRBJ1-2, with 9 bases aligning to TRBD1. The CDR3 is 14 residues long. V lost 6 bases, J lost 8 bases, and 10 bases stayed unmatched. Per germline, CDR1 MNHEY and CDR2 SMNVEV (reference sequence).

This chain links TRBV7-3 with TRBJ2-1; TRBD1 matches 8 bases. The CDR3 covers 15 residues. Losses at the gene ends were 5 bases for V and 3 bases for J; bases not matched to a gene: 6. In germline, CDR1 is SGHTA, CDR2 FQGTGA. Here the CDR3 DNA reads TGTGCCAGCAGCACCAGGACAGGGAGCTACAATGAGCAGTTCTTC. This encodes CASSTRTGSYNEQFF.

This chain uses TRBV7-2 with TRBJ2-7; 7 nucleotides match TRBD2. V lost 6 bases and J lost 5; bases outside the gene matches: 16. This CDR3 is built from 16 residues. Germline lookup yields CDR1 SGHTA and CDR2 FQGNSA. CDR3 coding DNA: TGTGCCAGCAGAAGGGAGGGCATCTTGCCCTCGAACGAGCAGTACTTC. As protein: CASRREGILPSNEQYF.

This chain uses TRBV5-1 with TRBJ1-2; tentatively, D is TRBD1 (6 bases). This CDR3 is 13 amino acids long. Trimming stripped 5 bases from V and 4 bases from J, with 12 bases between. CDR1 is SGHRS, CDR2 YFSETQ, per germline. CDR3 sequence reads: CASRSTGAYGYTF. CDR3 bases: TGCGCCAGCAGATCGACAGGAGCCTATGGCTACACCTTC.

This clone is a singleton in its sample. The chain's CDR3 is CASSYQGAVGTEAFF. In nucleotides, the CDR3 is TGTGCCAGCAGTTATCAGGGGGCTGTGGGGACTGAAGCTTTCTTT. The chain employs TRBV5-6 and TRBJ1-1; 8 nucleotides line up with TRBD1. The CDR3 sequence is 15 residues long. Germline V CDR1 and CDR2: SGHDT, YYEEEE. With 5 bases clipped from V and 5 bases from J, the junction kept 11 bases outside the gene matches.

This clone was detected a few times. V and J are TRBV5-6 and TRBJ2-2; possible D gene TRBD1, 6 bases. V was pared by 3 bases and J by 1 base, with 16 bases between. The CDR3 consists of 17 residues. Per germline, CDR1 SGHDT and CDR2 YYEEEE. The CDR3 nucleotides are TGTGCCAGCAGCTCTCGAATGAAGACAGGGAACACCGGGGAGCTGTTTTTT. Its protein product is CASSSRMKTGNTGELFF.

The J gene is TRBJ2-3, the V gene TRBV7-9, with D possibly TRBD1 on 6 matching bases. The CDR3 totals 18 residues. Trimming took 1 base from V and 1 from J, leaving 18 bases between them. Germline V CDR1 and CDR2: SEHNR, FQNEAQ (reference sequence). CDR3: CASSLVGRTDRGTDTQYF. Here the CDR3 DNA reads TGTGCCAGCAGCTTAGTTGGCCGGACAGATCGGGGCACAGATACGCAGTATTTT.

This chain uses TRBV10-1 with TRBJ1-1; TRBD1 is a possible D gene (5 bases). Germline V gene data show CDR1 as WNHNN and CDR2 as SYGVQD (reference sequence). The CDR3 has 12 residues. Trimming stripped 7 bases from V and 8 bases from J, with 14 bases between. CDR3 DNA: TGCGCCAGCACCCGGACGGGGGGGGAAGCTTTCTTT. It is translated as CASTRTGGEAFF.

This chain links TRBV27 with TRBJ1-5; TRBD1 aligns across 7 bases. This CDR3 contains 14 residues. V dropped 3 bases and J dropped 7; count of bases not matched to a gene: 6. Germline V lookup: CDR1 MNHEY, CDR2 SMNVEV (reference sequence). In DNA form, the CDR3 reads TGTGCCAGCAGTTTGGAGTCAGGGGGGCAGCCCCAGCATTTT. Its protein is CASSLESGGQPQHF.

The rearrangement joins TRBV7-2 to TRBJ1-3; D unresolved. Between the trimmed V and J ends, which lost 0 bases and 0 bases, there was a span of 6 bases. This CDR3 is built from 15 residues. The germline V gene has CDR1 SGHTA and CDR2 FQGNSA. CDR3 sequence: CASSLARVSGNTIYF. CDR3 sequence (DNA): TGTGCCAGCAGCTTAGCGAGGGTCTCTGGAAACACCATATATTTT.

V is TRBV3-1 (or the pseudogene TRBV3-2) and J is TRBJ1-4, with D maybe TRBD1 (5 bases). The germline CDR1 and CDR2 sequences are LGHDT and YNNKEL (reference sequence). V was shortened by 4 bases and J by 8 bases, with 17 bases between the two germline ends. CDR3 size: 15 residues. DNA of the CDR3: TGTGCCAGCAGCCCAAGTGGGGGAGGTCGAGAAAAACTGTTTTTT. It yields the protein CASSPSGGGREKLFF.

The V and J genes are TRBV2 and TRBJ1-3; possibly TRBD1 for D (6 bases). Deletions cut 6 bases from V and 4 bases from J, with 7 bases between. Germline CDR1 and CDR2: SNHLY and FYNNEI. There are 12 residues in the CDR3. The CDR3 coding sequence is TGTGCCAGCAGGGGGGCCGGAAACACCATATATTTT. Protein sequence: CASRGAGNTIYF.

The rearrangement links TRBV7-8 to TRBJ2-7, with TRBD2 identical over 8 bases. CDR1 is SGHVS and CDR2 is FQNEAQ in the germline V gene. The CDR3 runs to 15 residues. Unmatched junction bases numbered 5, after V lost 1 base and J lost 3 bases. The CDR3 DNA is TGTGCCAGCAGCTTAGACCGCGGGGGGTACTACGAGCAGTACTTC. Translating it yields CASSLDRGGYYEQYF.

The chain joins TRBV4-3 to TRBJ1-6; D may be TRBD1 (6 bases). Trimming cost V 1 base and J 9 bases, with 10 bases left between them. The CDR3 is 14 amino acids. Germline V gives CDR1 LGHNA, CDR2 YSLEER. The CDR3 reads CASSQGPGVSPLHF. The CDR3, as DNA: TGCGCCAGCAGCCAAGGCCCAGGGGTTTCACCCCTCCACTTT.

This clone occurred a few times. The gene calls are TRBV10-1 and TRBJ2-1; D perhaps matches TRBD2 (6 bases). The CDR3 is made up of 13 amino acids. V gave up 6 bases and J gave up 7 bases, with 13 bases separating them. The V gene's germline CDR1 is WNHNN and CDR2 SYGVQD (reference sequence). CDR3 protein: CASRENGGNEQFF. The CDR3, as DNA: TGCGCCAGCAGAGAAAACGGGGGAAATGAGCAGTTCTTC.

V usage is TRBV5-6 and J usage is TRBJ1-5; D remains ambiguous. V shed 0 bases and J shed 7 bases, with 11 bases lying between them. Germline V gives CDR1 SGHDT, CDR2 YYEEEE. The CDR3 has 14 residues. This CDR3 is CASSLGRVMQPQHF. The CDR3 DNA reads TGTGCCAGCAGCTTGGGACGGGTAATGCAGCCCCAGCATTTT.

J is TRBJ2-5 and V is TRBV3-1 (or the pseudogene TRBV3-2); a weak D match, TRBD1 (5 bases). The V gene lost 8 bases and the J gene lost 5 bases, with 12 bases spanning the gap. The CDR3 is made up of 12 amino acids. Germline loops: CDR1 LGHDT, CDR2 YNNKEL (reference sequence). CDR3: CASVHSGETQYF. CDR3 nucleotides: TGTGCCAGCGTACACTCAGGGGAGACCCAGTACTTC.

As regards this clone: Relative to the germline gene, one junction end is altered; a read error may explain this. CDR3: CASGEVVGAFF. In nucleotides, the CDR3 is TGTGCCAGCGGTGAAGTGGTCGGGGCTTTCTTT. The chain carries TRBV6-4 and TRBJ1-1, with D uncertain. Germline loops: CDR1 MRHNA, CDR2 SNTAGT. This CDR3 is built from 11 residues.

This chain uses TRBV28 with TRBJ1-1, with TRBD1 identical over 7 bases. The CDR3 has 15 amino acids. After removal of 5 bases from V and 1 base from J, the junction contained 7 bases not matched to a gene. CDR1 is MDHEN and CDR2 is SYDVKM in the germline V gene. The CDR3: CASSDTGEWNTEAFF. The DNA for the CDR3 is TGTGCCAGCAGTGACACAGGGGAGTGGAACACTGAAGCTTTCTTT.

This rearrangement joins TRBV28 to TRBJ1-1; unclear D gene. This CDR3 is 13 amino acids long. CDR1 is MDHEN, CDR2 SYDVKM, per germline. The V and J ends lost 3 bases and 5 bases respectively, with 10 bases between them. CDR3 DNA: TGTGCCAGCAGTTTCGTGCGGAGGACTGAAGCTTTCTTT. It codes for CASSFVRRTEAFF. Full variable domain (rest looked up from reference TRBV28 and TRBJ1-1): DVKVTQSSRYLVKRTGEKVFLECVQDMDHENMFWYRQDPGLGLRLIYFSYDVKMKEKGDIPEGYSVSREKKERFSLILESASTNQTSMYLCASSFVRRTEAFFGQGTRLTVV.